This TCR beta chain is drawn from a study of shared clonotypes between healthy human individuals. Points from the study as a whole: Rarefaction revealed incomplete sorted-subset sequencing despite large depth.

This CDR3 is 16 amino acids long. Looked up from germline, CDR1 is MDHEN and CDR2 is SYDVKM. The V end was cut by 5 bases, the J end by 2 bases, with 15 bases between. Method: immunoSEQ multiplex PCR; TCRdb's copy keeps in-frame clones and lacks some. In the table there are roughly 600,000 clones, roughly 98% of which are singletons. Naive CD8 populations comprised CD45RO-negative cells positively selected for CCR7, excluding terminally differentiated effector memory CD45RA+ cells. Points on this clone: Its antigen is currently unknown.

J is TRBJ2-2 and V is TRBV28; perhaps TRBD1 as D (6 bases). The source of this sequence is a man aged 30-40 years in good health. The sequenced sample was naive CD8+ T cells sorted from blood. The CDR3 protein is CASSPLGGPNTGELFF. The CDR3 DNA follows: TGTGCCAGCAGTCCTCTAGGGGGACCCAACACCGGGGAGCTGTTTTTT.